Sequencing of this TCR beta chain was carried out in a study of Graves' ophthalmopathy and Graves' hyperthyroidism. At the level of the study: Ahead of any treatment, peripheral blood was obtained at the initial diagnosis. Study-wide points: Most thyroid clonotypes with frequency above 0.001 were detected in blood too.

The CDR3 is 16 residues long. J gave up 7 bases and V 4 bases, and 9 bases lay outside the gene matches. Germline V gives CDR1 SGHKS, CDR2 YYEKEE (reference sequence). This clonotype was observed a handful of times. No antigen is known for it. Diagnosis used clinical symptoms, serum thyroxine, TRAb, thyroid ultrasound and orbital computed tomography. PBMCs were isolated by Ficoll-Paque density gradient centrifugation, using 8 to 10 ml of fresh peripheral blood as the starting material. Amplified TCR beta CDR3 regions were obtained using RNA transcripts as template. A first-round RT-PCR used HTBI primers, followed by a second-round multiplex PCR. TCRdb re-analysed the multiplex PCR reads in MiXCR, keeping a single row per CDR3 protein. In the table there are over 650,000 distinct CDR3 sequences, about two fifths of which are singletons.

The specimen sequenced was peripheral blood. The chain links TRBV5-5 to TRBJ2-7; 15 bases are shared with TRBD2. This clonotype was sampled from an adult man with Graves' ophthalmopathy. CDR3 region: CASSPYGTSGRREQYF. CDR3 nucleotide sequence: TGTGCCAGCAGCCCCTACGGGACTAGCGGGAGGCGAGAGCAGTACTTC. The full variable domain, in which reference TRBV5-5 and TRBJ2-7 provide the parts outside the CDR3, is DAGVTQSPTHLIKTRGQQVTLRCSPISGHKSVSWYQQVLGQGPQFIFQYYEKEERGRGNFPDRFSARQFPNYSSELNVNALLLGDSALYLCASSPYGTSGRREQYFGPGTRLTVT.